This T cell receptor beta chain was identified in a study of blood T cell repertoires in COVID-19. Study-level background: COVID-19 samples, acute and convalescent, were from the United States, Italy and Spain. From T cells, B-cell-depleted T cells, or PBMCs came the material, which was cDNA or gDNA.

Germline V gives CDR1 GTSNPN, CDR2 SVGIG (reference sequence). The CDR3 spans 12 residues. Trimming cost V 3 bases and J 8 bases, with 13 bases left between them. Cohorts were determined from participant-reported clinical history. Using immunoSEQ multiplex PCR, the repertoire was profiled, and TCRdb retains in-frame clones only, with some absent. Of some 390,000 clones listed, 85% to 90% are singletons. J is TRBJ1-2 and V is TRBV30, with D maybe TRBD1 (6 bases). The sequence was obtained from a man younger than 40 who had recovered from COVID-19. The sequenced material came from PBMCs or T cells enriched from blood (not recorded which). CDR3 nucleotide sequence: TGTGCCTGGAGAAGGGACATTCGGGGCTACACCTTC. Translated, it gives CAWRRDIRGYTF. Variable domain in full (rest from reference TRBV30 and TRBJ1-2): SQTIHQWPATLVQPVGSPLSLECTVEGTSNPNLYWYRQAAGRGLQLLFYSVGIGQISSEVPQNLSASRPQDRQFILSSKKLLLSDSGFYLCAWRRDIRGYTFGSGTRLTVV.